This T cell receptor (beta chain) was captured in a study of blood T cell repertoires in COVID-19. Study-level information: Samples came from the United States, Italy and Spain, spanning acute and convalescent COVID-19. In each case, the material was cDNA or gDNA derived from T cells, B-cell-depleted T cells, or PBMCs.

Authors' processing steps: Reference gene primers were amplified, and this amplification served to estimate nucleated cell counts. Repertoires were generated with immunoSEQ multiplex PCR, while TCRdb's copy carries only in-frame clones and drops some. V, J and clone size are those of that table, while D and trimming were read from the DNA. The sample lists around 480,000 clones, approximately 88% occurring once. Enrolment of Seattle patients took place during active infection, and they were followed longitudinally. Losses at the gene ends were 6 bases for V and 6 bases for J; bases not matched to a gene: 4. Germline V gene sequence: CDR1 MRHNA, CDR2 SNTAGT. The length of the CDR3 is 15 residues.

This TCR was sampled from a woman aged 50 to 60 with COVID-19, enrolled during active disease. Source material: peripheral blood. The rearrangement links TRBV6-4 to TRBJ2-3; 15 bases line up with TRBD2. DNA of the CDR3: TGTGCCAGCAGCGGACTAGCGGGGGGGCCCGATACGCAGTATTTT. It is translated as CASSGLAGGPDTQYF.